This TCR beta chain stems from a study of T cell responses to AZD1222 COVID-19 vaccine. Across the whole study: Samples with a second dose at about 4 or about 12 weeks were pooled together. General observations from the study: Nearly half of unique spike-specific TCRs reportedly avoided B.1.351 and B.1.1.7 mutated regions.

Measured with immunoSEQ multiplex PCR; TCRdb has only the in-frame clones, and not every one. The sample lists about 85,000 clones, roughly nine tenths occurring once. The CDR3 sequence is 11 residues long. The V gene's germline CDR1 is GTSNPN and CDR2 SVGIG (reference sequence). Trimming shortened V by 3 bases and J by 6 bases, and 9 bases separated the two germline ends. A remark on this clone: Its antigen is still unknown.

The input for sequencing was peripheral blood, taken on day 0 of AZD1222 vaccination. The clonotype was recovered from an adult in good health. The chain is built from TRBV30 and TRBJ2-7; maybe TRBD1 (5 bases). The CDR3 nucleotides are TGTGCCTGGAGGCAGGGTCGCGAGCAGTACTTC. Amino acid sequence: CAWRQGREQYF. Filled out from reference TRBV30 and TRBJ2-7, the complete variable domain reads SQTIHQWPATLVQPVGSPLSLECTVEGTSNPNLYWYRQAAGRGLQLLFYSVGIGQISSEVPQNLSASRPQDRQFILSSKKLLLSDSGFYLCAWRQGREQYFGPGTRLTVT.